The rows below give T cell receptor beta chains drawn from one sample of a study of T cell repertoires in cytomegalovirus infection. TCRdb called the reads again in MiXCR, with one record for every CDR3 protein. Among roughly 600,000 distinct CDR3 sequences listed, approximately 24% were seen once. The material sequenced was CD8+ T cells from PBMCs. The receptors derive from a human donor in good health (CMV status not recorded). Some clones in this sample may be carry-over from other donors' samples. Both conserved end residues are trimmed from each CDR3. The order of the fields is V gene, clone size, J gene, CDR3 protein. Clone sizes are given selectively: once, few, many, or a class where the clone is expanded.

V gene: TRBV7-2
clone size: many
J gene: TRBJ1-5
CDR3 protein: ASSSTDLANQPQH

V gene: TRBV6-2/TRBV6-3
clone size: many
J gene: TRBJ2-1
CDR3 protein: ASTLLSYNEQF

V gene: TRBV20-1
clone size: few
J gene: TRBJ2-5
CDR3 protein: SARSLAGELQETQY

V gene: TRBV11-2
clone size: -
J gene: TRBJ1-2
CDR3 protein: ASTSGQGGGYT

V gene: TRBV4-3
clone size: few
J gene: TRBJ2-1
CDR3 protein: ASSQDASGGLFYNEQF

V gene: TRBV7-9
clone size: many
J gene: TRBJ2-5
CDR3 protein: ASSRGGPQETQY

V gene: TRBV5-4
clone size: many
J gene: TRBJ2-7
CDR3 protein: ASSRGGGEQY

V gene: TRBV5-5
clone size: many
J gene: TRBJ1-1
CDR3 protein: ASRSGTGDVEAF

V gene: TRBV6-1
clone size: few
J gene: TRBJ2-1
CDR3 protein: ASRPGLAGSSYNEQF

V gene: TRBV7-6
clone size: -
J gene: TRBJ2-1
CDR3 protein: ASSFGTGTGNEQF

V gene: TRBV2
clone size: -
J gene: TRBJ1-2
CDR3 protein: ASIGRGYNYGYT

V gene: TRBV6-6
clone size: -
J gene: TRBJ1-1
CDR3 protein: ASLVPNTEAF

V gene: TRBV7-9
clone size: many
J gene: TRBJ2-1
CDR3 protein: ASSRTAGSSYNEQF

V gene: TRBV6-5
clone size: -
J gene: TRBJ2-1
CDR3 protein: ASRSGTYNEQF

V gene: TRBV6-5
clone size: many
J gene: TRBJ2-3
CDR3 protein: ASSYSQGATDTQY

V gene: TRBV2
clone size: -
J gene: TRBJ2-5
CDR3 protein: ASSEDSGFDQETQY

V gene: TRBV4-2
clone size: -
J gene: TRBJ2-7
CDR3 protein: ASSQETEFSYEQY

V gene: TRBV7-8
clone size: many
J gene: TRBJ2-5
CDR3 protein: ASKPSLGQETQY

V gene: TRBV20-1
clone size: -
J gene: TRBJ2-5
CDR3 protein: SARGNRDPPQTQY

V gene: TRBV12-3/TRBV12-4
clone size: few
J gene: TRBJ1-5
CDR3 protein: ASRAPGSHQPQH

V gene: TRBV27
clone size: -
J gene: TRBJ1-4
CDR3 protein: ASRFWGTNEKLF

V gene: TRBV7-2
clone size: many
J gene: TRBJ2-2
CDR3 protein: ASIRGTGELF

V gene: TRBV20-1
clone size: few
J gene: TRBJ1-5
CDR3 protein: SASQGALGVQPQH

V gene: TRBV12-3/TRBV12-4
clone size: many
J gene: TRBJ1-5
CDR3 protein: ASRTGGFNQPQH

V gene: TRBV7-6
clone size: many
J gene: TRBJ2-2
CDR3 protein: ASSSKNTGELF

V gene: TRBV11-2
clone size: many
J gene: TRBJ1-2
CDR3 protein: ASSLASRRADGYT

V gene: TRBV5-1
clone size: -
J gene: TRBJ2-1
CDR3 protein: ASSFGPGVFYNEQF

V gene: TRBV7-6
clone size: few
J gene: TRBJ1-3
CDR3 protein: ASSRAGSGDTIY

V gene: TRBV5-6
clone size: few
J gene: TRBJ1-5
CDR3 protein: ASSWGTGVSNQPQH

V gene: TRBV9
clone size: -
J gene: TRBJ2-2
CDR3 protein: ASSVGPDYTGELF

V gene: TRBV12-3/TRBV12-4
clone size: few
J gene: TRBJ2-5
CDR3 protein: ASSPSVFGETQY

V gene: TRBV15
clone size: few
J gene: TRBJ2-1
CDR3 protein: ATSPGLDYNEQF

V gene: TRBV6-2/TRBV6-3
clone size: many
J gene: TRBJ1-1
CDR3 protein: ASSYSLQVNTEAF

V gene: TRBV7-9
clone size: -
J gene: TRBJ2-5
CDR3 protein: ASSQTGHQETQY

V gene: TRBV7-2
clone size: many
J gene: TRBJ2-5
CDR3 protein: ASSLELAGPEAETQY

V gene: TRBV6-5
clone size: -
J gene: TRBJ2-1
CDR3 protein: ASSMGRDRDYLSGEQF

V gene: TRBV5-5
clone size: -
J gene: TRBJ1-2
CDR3 protein: ASSLGTGGLEFNYGYT

V gene: TRBV5-6
clone size: -
J gene: TRBJ2-7
CDR3 protein: ASSFYSRGNEQY

V gene: TRBV2
clone size: -
J gene: TRBJ1-1
CDR3 protein: ASIIENTEAF

V gene: TRBV10-3
clone size: -
J gene: TRBJ2-1
CDR3 protein: AISESAGESNEQF